The subject of this entry is one TCR beta chain. The antigen is undetermined. The data are from a study of Graves' ophthalmopathy and Graves' hyperthyroidism. V lost 1 base, J lost 4 bases, and 10 bases lay in between. The CDR3 consists of 14 residues. Germline-derived CDR1 and CDR2 are SGHNT and YYREEE (reference sequence). Amplified material comprised TCR beta CDR3 regions derived from RNA transcripts. First-round RT-PCR with HTBI primers preceded a second-round multiplex PCR. TCRdb recomputed calls from the multiplex PCR reads with MiXCR, one row per CDR3 protein. The sample includes around 1.1 million distinct CDR3 sequences, about two fifths of them seen just once. General study results and limits: A classifier, a 13-signature model, separated ophthalmopathy from stable hyperthyroidism with around 88% sensitivity and 75% to 82% specificity.

The sample was peripheral blood or thyroid tissue (not recorded which). The rearrangement joins TRBV5-4 to TRBJ2-3; D may be TRBD1 (6 bases). The clonotype was recovered from an adult man with Graves' hyperthyroidism. The CDR3 loop is CASSLKGGADTQYF. For the CDR3, the DNA is TGTGCCAGCAGCTTGAAAGGGGGAGCAGATACGCAGTATTTT.